The source of this TCR beta chain is a study of CDR3 diversity in severe acne. TCRdb passed the PCR reads through MiXCR, listing each CDR3 protein once. Among about 76,000 distinct CDR3 sequences listed, roughly 51% were seen once. Germline CDR1 and CDR2: MNHNS and SASEGT. CDR3 length: 14 residues. V lost 5 bases, J lost 6 bases, and 9 bases stayed unmatched. Sequencing was performed on blood. The chain recombines TRBV6-1 with TRBJ2-7, with TRBD1 matching over 8 bases. This receptor was taken from a male donor in good health, without acne. CDR3 coding DNA: TGTGCCAGCAGTCCCGGGACAGGCCCCTCCGAGCAGTACTTC. Encoded protein: CASSPGTGPSEQYF.